The 7 T cell receptor beta chains reported below all come from one sample, sequenced in a study of T cells in Graves' hyperthyroidism and ophthalmopathy (dated by TCRdb to the late 2010s). The library was produced with multiplex PCR. The sequencer listed for this sample is Illumina HiSeq 2000. Amplification of TCR beta CDR3 regions was carried out from RNA transcripts. For the first round of RT-PCR on the TCR CDR3, the HTBI primer set was used together with the Qiagen OneStep RT-PCR kit. Clones were called with MiXCR by TCRdb after fastp trimmed the public reads at Q25, and only in-frame beta chains were retained. Rows matching on CDR3 protein sequence are summarized as one entry with the most common DNA and genes. In this sample the table shows roughly 630,000 distinct CDR3 sequences, around 14% of which occur a single time. The ten largest account for about 7% of the sample. The source material was blood. These receptor sequences come from a woman between 25 and 40 years old with Graves' hyperthyroidism.

This clonotype was counted only a few times. This chain uses TRBV19 with TRBJ2-1, with TRBD2 matching 14 bases. Germline assignment: CDR1 LNHDA and CDR2 SQIVND (reference sequence). The CDR3 spans 14 residues. Losses at the gene ends were 6 bases for V and 9 bases for J; bases not matched to a gene: 4. The DNA of the CDR3 is TGTGCCAGTAGGGCGACTAGCGGGAGGGGTGAGCAGTTCTTC. It codes for CASRATSGRGEQFF.

The CDR3 spells CASSPAGTGGYTF. The CDR3 DNA sequence: TGTGCCAGCAGCCCTGCCGGGACAGGGGGCTACACCTTC. This rearrangement joins TRBV7-9 to TRBJ1-2; 9 nucleotides align to TRBD1. Germline lookup yields CDR1 SEHNR and CDR2 FQNEAQ (reference sequence). V lost 5 bases and J lost 8; bases outside the gene matches: 6. This CDR3 spans 13 amino acids.

This clonotype appeared many times. The gene calls are TRBV9 and TRBJ2-3; TRBD2 aligns across 14 bases. The V and J ends lost 3 bases and 6 bases, in that order; junction bases with no gene match: 6. This CDR3 contains 16 residues. CDR1 is SGDLS and CDR2 is YYNGEE in the germline V gene. CDR3 nucleotide sequence: TGTGCCAGCAGCGAGGGACTAGCGGGAGTTGTTGATACGCAGTATTTT. As protein: CASSEGLAGVVDTQYF.

This clonotype has at least ten counts. The chain uses TRBV28 and TRBJ2-2; 14 positions match TRBD2. The J segment lost 7 bases and the V segment lost 9 bases, leaving 13 bases of the junction unmatched. CDR1 is MDHEN and CDR2 is SYDVKM in the germline V gene. The CDR3 sequence is 17 residues long. In DNA, the CDR3 is TGTGCCAGTGAAGGACCGACTAGCGGGAGGGCCAACGGGGAGCTGTTTTTT. Translation: CASEGPTSGRANGELFF. Full variable domain (remainder filled in from reference TRBV28 and TRBJ2-2): DVKVTQSSRYLVKRTGEKVFLECVQDMDHENMFWYRQDPGLGLRLIYFSYDVKMKEKGDIPEGYSVSREKKERFSLILESASTNQTSMYLCASEGPTSGRANGELFFGEGSRLTVL.

In this sample, this clonotype turned up a few times. The chain has TRBV5-1 and TRBJ2-5; D call uncertain. The CDR3 has 13 residues. The germline V gene has CDR1 SGHRS and CDR2 YFSETQ. Trimming shortened V by 7 bases and J by 3 bases, and 13 bases separated the two germline ends. CDR3 amino acids: CASFGTVKETQYF. In nucleotides, the CDR3 is TGCGCCAGCTTCGGCACTGTGAAAGAGACCCAGTACTTC.

A word on this clonotype: A much bigger clone sits one base away, suggesting this may be a read error. The final CDR3 position lacks the conserved phenylalanine or tryptophan, pointing to a likely read error. The chain recombines TRBV28 with TRBJ2-5; D not certain. The germline V and J ends were trimmed by 3 bases and 2 bases, with 10 bases remaining between them. CDR1 and CDR2 from the germline V gene are MDHEN and SYDVKM. This CDR3 has 14 residues. CDR3 sequence reads: CASSFWTVQETQYL. CDR3 DNA sequence: TGTGCCAGCAGTTTTTGGACCGTACAAGAGACCCAGTACCTC.

In its sample, this clonotype was seen many times. The genes are TRBV2 and TRBJ2-2; 7 bases are a match to TRBD1. CDR3 length equals 15 residues. Trimming cost V 4 bases and J 0 bases; bases outside gene matches: 2. Germline assignment: CDR1 SNHLY and CDR2 FYNNEI. The CDR3 nucleotides are TGTGCCAGCAGTGGACAGGGTCCGAACACCGGGGAGCTGTTTTTT. Amino acids: CASSGQGPNTGELFF.